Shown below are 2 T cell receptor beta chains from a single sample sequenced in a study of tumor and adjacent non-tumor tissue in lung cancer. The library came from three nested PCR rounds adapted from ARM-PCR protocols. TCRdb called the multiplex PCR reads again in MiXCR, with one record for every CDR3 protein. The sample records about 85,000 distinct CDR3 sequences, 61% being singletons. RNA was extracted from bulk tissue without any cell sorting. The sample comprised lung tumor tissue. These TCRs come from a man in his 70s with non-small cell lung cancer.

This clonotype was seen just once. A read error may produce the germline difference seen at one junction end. The CDR3 coding sequence is TGTGGCAGCAGCTCAGAGGGCTTTGGACTCGCTAGCACAGATACGCAGTATTTT. This encodes CGSSSEGFGLASTDTQYF. V and J are TRBV11-2 and TRBJ2-3; TRBD2 might be the D (5 bases). Germline values: CDR1 SGHAT, CDR2 FQNNGV. The CDR3 sequence is 18 residues long.

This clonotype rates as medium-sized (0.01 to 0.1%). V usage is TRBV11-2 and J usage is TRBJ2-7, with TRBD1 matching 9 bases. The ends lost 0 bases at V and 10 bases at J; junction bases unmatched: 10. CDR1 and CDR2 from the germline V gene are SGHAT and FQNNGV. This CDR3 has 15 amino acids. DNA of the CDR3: TGTGCCAGCAGCTTAGATATGGGACAGGGCGATCCTCAGTACTTC. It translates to CASSLDMGQGDPQYF.